These 19 T cell receptor beta chains were sequenced from one sample in a study of control samples from healthy donors and cancer patients. Measured with immunoSEQ multiplex PCR; TCRdb has only the in-frame clones, and not every one. The sample lists 150,000 to 200,000 clones, approximately 94% occurring once. Source material: blood. These receptors all come from a woman between 35 and 50 years old in good health.

The genes are TRBV10-3 and TRBJ2-2; D is unresolved. The CDR3 totals 14 residues. The germline CDR1 and CDR2 sequences are ENHRY and SYGVKD. V dropped 7 bases and J dropped 5 bases, with 14 bases sitting between them. The DNA of the CDR3 is TGTGCCATCACCCAAGACCCAGCGACCGGGGAGCTGTTTTTT. Translated, it gives CAITQDPATGELFF.

The chain carries TRBV7-3 and TRBJ1-5; D gene uncertain. CDR1 and CDR2 from the germline V gene are SGHTA and FQGTGA. The CDR3 is made up of 13 amino acids. V lost 2 bases and J lost 3, with 5 bases in between. The CDR3 DNA follows: TGTGCCAGCAGCTTATCGGTCAATCAGCCCCAGCATTTT. Amino acids: CASSLSVNQPQHF.

The V gene is TRBV9, the J gene TRBJ1-1; D unclear. CDR3 length: 17 residues. The germline V gene has CDR1 SGDLS and CDR2 YYNGEE. V was clipped by 0 bases and J by 5 bases, with 20 bases between them. CDR3 residues: CASSVEGSPGRATEAFF. The CDR3 coding sequence is TGTGCCAGCAGCGTAGAAGGATCCCCCGGGAGGGCGACTGAAGCTTTCTTT. The full variable domain, in which reference TRBV9 and TRBJ1-1 provide the parts outside the CDR3, is DSGVTQTPKHLITATGQRVTLRCSPRSGDLSVYWYQQSLDQGLQFLIQYYNGEERAKGNILERFSAQQFPDLHSELNLSSLELGDSALYFCASSVEGSPGRATEAFFGQGTRLTVV.

V gene TRBV28 combines with J gene TRBJ1-1; maybe TRBD1 (5 bases). Germline lookup yields CDR1 MDHEN and CDR2 SYDVKM. This CDR3 contains 14 residues. V was clipped by 2 bases and J by 6 bases, with 13 bases between them. The CDR3 DNA is TGTGCCAGCAGTTTAGGGGGTGCCAGGGCTGAAGCTTTCTTT. Protein product: CASSLGGARAEAFF.

This chain uses TRBV7-2 with TRBJ1-5, with D maybe TRBD1 (5 bases). CDR3 size: 14 residues. Germline V gene sequence: CDR1 SGHTA, CDR2 FQGNSA. V lost 2 bases to trimming and J lost 7 bases, with 12 bases between them. The CDR3 nucleotides read TGTGCCAGCAGCTTATTGTTGGGGGAACAGCCCCAGCATTTT. It is translated as CASSLLLGEQPQHF.

On this clone: The junction departs from germline at one end; a sequencing error may be responsible. The CDR3 region has the DNA TGTGCCAGCGGTGAAGCTTTCTTT. It specifies CASGEAFF. The genes are TRBV2 and TRBJ1-1; D is ambiguous. The length of the CDR3 is 8 residues. The germline CDR1 and CDR2 sequences are SNHLY and FYNNEI.

The genes are TRBV15 and TRBJ1-2; D unclear. The CDR3 consists of 14 residues. V lost 5 bases and J 3 bases, leaving 13 bases between the germline ends. Germline CDR1 LNHNV, CDR2 YYDKDF (reference sequence). CDR3 protein: CATSAGRTDYGYTF. The CDR3, as DNA: TGTGCCACCAGCGCAGGCAGGACTGACTATGGCTACACCTTC.

The chain uses TRBV5-1 and TRBJ1-4; D not resolved. V dropped 4 bases and J dropped 6 bases, with 10 bases sitting between them. The V gene's germline CDR1 is SGHRS and CDR2 YFSETQ. The CDR3 loop spans 13 amino acids. The CDR3 DNA is TGCGCCAGCAGCCCGGGGTGGGATGAAAAACTGTTTTTT. Its translation is CASSPGWDEKLFF. The full variable domain, completed using reference TRBV5-1 and TRBJ1-4, is KAGVTQTPRYLIKTRGQQVTLSCSPISGHRSVSWYQQTPGQGLQFLFEYFSETQRNKGNFPGRFSGRQFSNSRSEMNVSTLELGDSALYLCASSPGWDEKLFFGSGTQLSVL.

The V and J genes are TRBV6-5 and TRBJ2-7; D possibly uses TRBD1 or TRBD2 (5 bases each). The V and J ends lost 10 bases and 0 bases respectively, with 16 bases between them. Germline V gene sequence: CDR1 MNHEY, CDR2 SVGAGI. The CDR3 extends over 14 amino acids. CDR3 coding DNA: TGTGCCACCCAGTGGACACTAGACTCCTACGAGCAGTACTTC. Residues: CATQWTLDSYEQYF.

The chain links TRBV3-1 (or the pseudogene TRBV3-2) to TRBJ1-2, with D possibly matching TRBD1 (5 bases). This CDR3 contains 15 residues. V was cut by 0 bases and J by 7 bases, with 15 bases left in between. The germline V gene encodes CDR1 LGHDT and CDR2 YNNKEL (reference sequence). CDR3 region: CASSQDPGRRGGYTF. DNA for the CDR3: TGTGCCAGCAGCCAAGATCCGGGGCGTCGAGGTGGCTACACCTTC.

The CDR3 DNA follows: TGCGCCAGCAGCCAAGATCACATGCCGTACACTGAAGCTTTCTTT. Translated, it gives CASSQDHMPYTEAFF. The chain joins TRBV4-1 to TRBJ1-1, with D hard to call. Per the germline V gene, CDR1 is MGHRA and CDR2 is YSYEKL. This CDR3 is 15 amino acids long. Deletions cut 0 bases from V and 3 bases from J, with 11 bases between.

This chain joins TRBV6-2 or TRBV6-3 and TRBJ1-5; D is uncertain. The V and J ends lost 4 bases and 11 bases respectively, with 12 bases between them. The germline V gene encodes CDR1 MNHEY and CDR2 SVGEGT. This CDR3 spans 12 amino acids. CDR3 bases: TGTGCCAGCAGTTTATCTCAGCGGTCCCAGCATTTT. Residues: CASSLSQRSQHF.

The chain recombines TRBV7-9 with TRBJ1-5, with D maybe TRBD1 (5 bases). The germline gives CDR1 SEHNR, CDR2 FQNEAQ (reference sequence). V lost 7 bases, J lost 4 bases, and 14 bases lay in between. This CDR3 spans 14 amino acids. The chain's CDR3 is CASTNTDKNQPQHF. The DNA for the CDR3 is TGTGCCAGCACCAACACGGACAAAAATCAGCCCCAGCATTTT.

This sequence joins TRBV2 and TRBJ1-5; TRBD1 is a possible D gene (6 bases). The V gene lost 8 bases and the J gene lost 5 bases, with 28 bases spanning the gap. This CDR3 has 18 residues. Per germline, CDR1 SNHLY and CDR2 FYNNEI. The CDR3 protein is CASAGVRDYLRGDQPQHF. The CDR3 DNA follows: TGTGCCAGCGCTGGCGTCAGGGACTACCTGAGGGGGGATCAGCCCCAGCATTTT.

As DNA, the CDR3 is TGTGCCAGCAGCCCAAAAGATCAGAGCGGCTACACCTTC. Amino acids: CASSPKDQSGYTF. The V and J genes are TRBV2 and TRBJ1-2; no firm D call. Germline lookup yields CDR1 SNHLY and CDR2 FYNNEI. The CDR3 totals 13 residues. V was clipped by 6 bases and J by 8 bases, with 16 bases between them. The complete variable domain, with remaining parts taken from reference TRBV2 and TRBJ1-2, reads EPEVTQTPSHQVTQMGQEVILRCVPISNHLYFYWYRQILGQKVEFLVSFYNNEISEKSEIFDDQFSVERPDGSNFTLKIRSTKLEDSAMYFCASSPKDQSGYTFGSGTRLTVV.

V is TRBV9 and J is TRBJ2-5; a weak D match, TRBD2 (5 bases). The CDR3 extends over 14 amino acids. Germline-derived CDR1 and CDR2 are SGDLS and YYNGEE. Trimming shortened V by 3 bases and J by 5 bases, and 14 bases separated the two germline ends. CDR3 sequence: CASSAASGMETQYF. CDR3 DNA: TGTGCCAGCAGCGCGGCCTCGGGGATGGAGACCCAGTACTTC.

V is TRBV19 and J is TRBJ1-3, with TRBD1 matching over 9 bases. With 6 bases clipped from V and 0 bases from J, the junction kept 9 bases outside the gene matches. CDR1 is LNHDA and CDR2 is SQIVND in the germline V gene (reference sequence). The CDR3 length is 17 residues. CDR3 DNA: TGTGCCAGTAGCAGATATACAGGGGGCGGCTCTGGAAACACCATATATTTT. Translation gives CASSRYTGGGSGNTIYF. Filled out from reference TRBV19 and TRBJ1-3, the complete variable domain reads DGGITQSPKYLFRKEGQNVTLSCEQNLNHDAMYWYRQDPGQGLRLIYYSQIVNDFQKGDIAEGYSVSREKKESFPLTVTSAQKNPTAFYLCASSRYTGGGSGNTIYFGEGSWLTVV.

The chain combines TRBV28 with TRBJ1-5; no reliable D call. Germline assignment: CDR1 MDHEN and CDR2 SYDVKM. The CDR3 runs to 13 residues. V lost 7 bases, J lost 4 bases, and 11 bases lay in between. The CDR3 here is CASKGVANQPQHF. CDR3 bases: TGTGCCAGCAAAGGCGTGGCAAATCAGCCCCAGCATTTT.

A few counts support this clone. V usage is TRBV4-1 and J usage is TRBJ1-5; D gene uncertain. The CDR3 sequence is 15 residues long. Germline CDR1 is MGHRA and CDR2 is YSYEKL. Trimming shortened V by 2 bases and J by 3 bases, and 11 bases separated the two germline ends. CDR3 bases: TGCGCCAGCAGCCAAACTACCTATATCAATCAGCCCCAGCATTTT. It translates to CASSQTTYINQPQHF.